A selection of T cell receptor beta chains follows, all from one sample in a study of patients and donors after allogeneic stem cell transplantation. MiXCR, applied by TCRdb to the RT-PCR reads, yields one record per CDR3 protein. The table has about 100,000 distinct CDR3 sequences, around 33% seen once. Sequenced sample: blood, either unsorted or a sorted T cell fraction (not recorded which). These TCRs come from a human donor who was either an allogeneic HSCT recipient or a stem cell or donor lymphocyte infusion donor (not recorded which). It is not recorded whose cells these are; they may come from a transplant donor. CDR3s include the opening cysteine and the closing phenylalanine or tryptophan. The order of the fields is J gene, V gene, CDR3 protein.

J: TRBJ2-3
V: TRBV7-9
CDR3: CASTPVGERDTQYF

J: TRBJ1-1
V: TRBV5-1
CDR3: CASSLPGGGTEAFF

J: TRBJ2-1
V: TRBV24-1
CDR3: CATSGTFSYNEQFF

J: TRBJ1-4
V: TRBV29-1
CDR3: CSVAGTVNEKLFF

J: TRBJ2-3
V: TRBV12-3/TRBV12-4
CDR3: CASSLILLAGVTDTQYF

J: TRBJ2-7
V: TRBV29-1
CDR3: CSVKGAYSSEQYF

J: TRBJ2-7
V: TRBV3-1
CDR3: CASSQGQVNEQYF

J: TRBJ2-3
V: TRBV12-3/TRBV12-4
CDR3: CASSPGSRTDTQYF

J: TRBJ1-5
V: TRBV29-1
CDR3: CSVGDGNQPQHF

J: TRBJ2-7
V: TRBV20-1
CDR3: CSARAPILAGSPEQYF

J: TRBJ1-5
V: TRBV28
CDR3: CASSWGEASNQPQHF

J: TRBJ2-1
V: TRBV4-3
CDR3: CASSSRLVNNEQFF

J: TRBJ2-7
V: TRBV29-1
CDR3: CSVGRTSGINEQYF

J: TRBJ1-4
V: TRBV6-6
CDR3: CASSRPGGDTEKLFF

J: TRBJ2-7
V: TRBV3-1
CDR3: CASSPGGIWQGPSYEQYF

J: TRBJ1-5
V: TRBV27
CDR3: CASSSGLSNQPQHF

J: TRBJ2-3
V: TRBV7-2
CDR3: CASSQTSDTDTQYF

J: TRBJ1-1
V: TRBV29-1
CDR3: CSVALTLEAFF

J: TRBJ1-3
V: TRBV12-3/TRBV12-4
CDR3: CASKGGQGITGNTIYF

J: TRBJ2-5
V: TRBV12-3/TRBV12-4
CDR3: CASSPYRDLGWTQYF

J: TRBJ2-1
V: TRBV10-3
CDR3: CAISESPAFKYNEQFF

J: TRBJ2-7
V: TRBV6-1
CDR3: CASIARPGDRSLKEQYF

J: TRBJ2-7
V: TRBV27
CDR3: CASSQTGTGAYEQYF

J: TRBJ2-3
V: TRBV6-6
CDR3: CASSPAARLAGSTDTQYF

J: TRBJ2-7
V: TRBV6-2/TRBV6-3
CDR3: CASRKMGQGGEQYF

J: TRBJ2-1
V: TRBV7-3
CDR3: CASSLEAYNEQFF

J: TRBJ1-1
V: TRBV15
CDR3: CATSRDEGGEAFF

J: TRBJ2-1
V: TRBV29-1
CDR3: CSVDGGAGNEQFF

J: TRBJ2-3
V: TRBV4-1
CDR3: CASSPLAGITDTQYF

J: TRBJ1-6
V: TRBV5-1
CDR3: CATGTDNNSPLHF

J: TRBJ1-4
V: TRBV29-1
CDR3: CSVVRPPVEKLFF

J: TRBJ2-3
V: TRBV24-1
CDR3: CATSDLTGRGTDTQYF

J: TRBJ1-2
V: TRBV4-3
CDR3: CASSQVSTGSYGYTF

J: TRBJ1-5
V: TRBV18
CDR3: CASSRDMRVGQPQHF

J: TRBJ2-2
V: TRBV12-3/TRBV12-4
CDR3: CASSRPGTGTGELFF

J: TRBJ1-4
V: TRBV30
CDR3: CAWTGTTNEKLFF

J: TRBJ2-5
V: TRBV12-3/TRBV12-4
CDR3: CASRDLQIKETQYF

J: TRBJ1-1
V: TRBV7-3
CDR3: CASSPFHPGRAFF

J: TRBJ2-1
V: TRBV24-1
CDR3: CATSDPDSPNEQFF

J: TRBJ1-2
V: TRBV6-5
CDR3: CASSPTGFYGYTF

J: TRBJ1-1
V: TRBV12-3/TRBV12-4
CDR3: CASRLQGIVEAFF

J: TRBJ1-1
V: TRBV7-9
CDR3: CASSLYGQPYTEAFF

J: TRBJ2-1
V: TRBV10-2
CDR3: CASTYEGVWSYNEQFF

J: TRBJ2-7
V: TRBV20-1
CDR3: CSARVTRGVLSYEQYF

J: TRBJ1-1
V: TRBV5-1
CDR3: CASSPLLSSTEAFF

J: TRBJ2-7
V: TRBV4-3
CDR3: CASSQDSYYEQYF

J: TRBJ1-4
V: TRBV5-1
CDR3: CASSLRDGSEKLFF

J: TRBJ1-3
V: TRBV2
CDR3: CARGQPSGNTIYF

J: TRBJ1-2
V: TRBV27
CDR3: CASRSGSYGYTF

J: TRBJ1-5
V: TRBV9
CDR3: CASSPQGRENQPQHF

J: TRBJ1-2
V: TRBV3-1
CDR3: CASSQPGAYGYTF

J: TRBJ1-1
V: TRBV6-2/TRBV6-3
CDR3: CASSYPTTGRRNTEAFF

J: TRBJ2-5
V: TRBV5-1
CDR3: CASSKGTAQETQYF

J: TRBJ2-7
V: TRBV20-1
CDR3: CSPKRGSYEQYF

J: TRBJ2-4
V: TRBV27
CDR3: CASSFRTATKNIQYF

J: TRBJ2-1
V: TRBV24-1
CDR3: CATNGGSLYNEQFF

J: TRBJ2-7
V: TRBV28
CDR3: CASRGRVGSYEQYF

J: TRBJ1-2
V: TRBV3-1
CDR3: CASSQGAGYTF